Shown below are 21 T cell receptor beta chains from a single sample sequenced in a study of technical replicates of blood from a handful of donors. Here immunoSEQ multiplex PCR was the method, and the copy in TCRdb shows in-frame clones only, minus some. The table includes about 83,000 clones, about 94% detected once. The sequenced sample consisted of T cells isolated from PBMCs. The receptors were gathered from a human donor in good health.

V and J are TRBV23-1 and TRBJ1-1; 12 bases align to TRBD1. TRBV23-1 is assigned to the ORF class and has an uncertain function. After removal of 4 bases from V and 3 bases from J, the junction contained 9 bases not matched to a gene. The CDR3 length is 17 residues. CDR3 sequence: CASSLPGTGGEDTEAFF. The CDR3 nucleotides read TGCGCCAGCAGTCTACCTGGGACAGGGGGCGAGGACACTGAAGCTTTCTTT.

The rearrangement links TRBV5-1 to TRBJ1-1; D unclear. The germline CDR1 and CDR2 sequences are SGHRS and YFSETQ. CDR3 size: 12 residues. V was trimmed by 0 bases and J by 7 bases, leaving 7 bases between them. The CDR3 loop reads CASSLDPGEAFF. The DNA for the CDR3 is TGCGCCAGCAGCTTGGACCCCGGTGAAGCTTTCTTT.

The CDR3 spells CASDPRQGHTGELFF. In nucleotides, the CDR3 is TGTGCCAGCGACCCGAGACAGGGCCACACCGGGGAGCTGTTTTTT. The chain uses TRBV2 and TRBJ2-2; 7 bases line up with TRBD1. Germline V gene lookup returns CDR1 SNHLY and CDR2 FYNNEI. With 8 bases clipped from V and 3 bases from J, the junction kept 9 bases outside the gene matches. CDR3 size: 15 residues. The complete variable domain, with remaining parts taken from reference TRBV2 and TRBJ2-2, reads EPEVTQTPSHQVTQMGQEVILRCVPISNHLYFYWYRQILGQKVEFLVSFYNNEISEKSEIFDDQFSVERPDGSNFTLKIRSTKLEDSAMYFCASDPRQGHTGELFFGEGSRLTVL.

The V gene is TRBV10-1, the J gene TRBJ1-1; D unclear. The CDR3 extends over 13 amino acids. V lost 2 bases, J lost 5 bases, and 9 bases lay in between. Looked up from germline, CDR1 is WNHNN and CDR2 is SYGVQD (reference sequence). CDR3 nucleotides: TGCGCCAGCAGTGAGGACCCGAGGACTGAAGCTTTCTTT. Its translation is CASSEDPRTEAFF.

The rearrangement links TRBV7-3 to TRBJ2-4; TRBD1 matches at 7 bases. V lost 3 bases, J lost 6 bases, and 8 bases stayed unmatched. The CDR3 is 15 amino acids. Per the germline V gene, CDR1 is SGHTA and CDR2 is FQGTGA. CDR3 DNA sequence: TGTGCCAGCAGCTTGTCCGGGACAGATCCAAACATTCAGTACTTC. This sequence encodes CASSLSGTDPNIQYF.

The chain is built from TRBV7-3 and TRBJ2-2; no reliable D call. The ends were cut back, 1 base at V and 6 bases at J, with 6 bases in the middle. Germline loops: CDR1 SGHTA, CDR2 FQGTGA. This CDR3 is 13 amino acids long. The CDR3 region is CASSLNSAGELFF. CDR3 DNA sequence: TGTGCCAGCAGCTTAAATTCCGCCGGGGAGCTGTTTTTT.

Comment on this clone: The final CDR3 position lacks the conserved phenylalanine or tryptophan, pointing to a likely read error. No DNA is shown, since the ends of the CDR3 on it are uncertain; the CDR3 is the one TCRdb lists. The rearrangement uses TRBV6-1 and TRBJ2-4; the table names TRBD2, a call not compared with the DNA. The CDR3 adds up to 12 amino acids, both ends counted. CDR1 is MNHNS, CDR2 SASEGT, per germline. The CDR3 protein is CASSEQGGTLRE.

The chain is built from TRBV28 and TRBJ1-2, with D unclear. Deletions cut 4 bases from V and 4 bases from J, with 4 bases between. From germline, CDR1 is MDHEN and CDR2 SYDVKM. The CDR3 consists of 11 residues. The CDR3 sequence: CASSSPYGYTF. The CDR3 nucleotides read TGTGCCAGCAGTTCTCCCTATGGCTACACCTTC.

This clone occurred once. The chain links TRBV29-1 to TRBJ1-2; possibly TRBD1 for D (5 bases). The CDR3 length is 13 residues. V lost 4 bases, J lost 1 base, and 10 bases lay in between. Germline V gene sequence: CDR1 SQVTM, CDR2 ANQGSEA. The CDR3 DNA reads as TGCAGCGTTGCTGGGGGGTTTAACTATGGCTACACCTTC. This encodes CSVAGGFNYGYTF.

The V call is TRBV6-5, the J call TRBJ2-7; TRBD1 aligns across 8 bases. The CDR3 is made up of 14 amino acids. Trimming removed 6 bases from V and 0 bases from J; junction bases left unmatched: 4. Germline-derived CDR1 and CDR2 are MNHEY and SVGAGI. The DNA for the CDR3 is TGTGCCAGCAGCACTGGGACAGGCTCCTACGAGCAGTACTTC. It yields the protein CASSTGTGSYEQYF.

This chain joins TRBV4-1 and TRBJ2-7, with a weak D call TRBD1 (6 bases). Germline values: CDR1 MGHRA, CDR2 YSYEKL. The V and J ends lost 2 bases and 2 bases respectively, with 10 bases between them. This CDR3 contains 14 residues. The CDR3 coding sequence is TGCGCCAGCAGCCAACCGGACAGAGCCTACGAGCAGTACTTC. Its protein is CASSQPDRAYEQYF.

J is TRBJ2-1 and V is TRBV29-1, with D possibly TRBD2 on 6 matching bases. CDR3 length: 15 residues. The V end lost 3 bases, the J end lost 4 bases, and 16 bases lay between the germline ends. Looked up from germline, CDR1 is SQVTM and CDR2 is ANQGSEA. CDR3 nucleotide sequence: TGCAGCGTTGACTTTGGGATGGGGACTTACAATGAGCAGTTCTTC. Its translation is CSVDFGMGTYNEQFF.

This clone has only one observation. The V call is TRBV9, the J call TRBJ1-2; a possible D gene is TRBD1 (5 bases). Looked up from germline, CDR1 is SGDLS and CDR2 is YYNGEE. V dropped 3 bases and J dropped 6 bases, with 18 bases sitting between them. The CDR3 sequence is 15 residues long. The CDR3 DNA is TGTGCCAGCAGCGGAGGCGGGACCCTAGTTCATGGCTACACCTTC. Translating it yields CASSGGGTLVHGYTF.

This chain connects TRBV29-1 to TRBJ2-1, with 14 bases matching TRBD2. The germline V gene has CDR1 SQVTM and CDR2 ANQGSEA. The CDR3 covers 17 residues. The J segment lost 7 bases and the V segment lost 3 bases, leaving 11 bases of the junction unmatched. The chain's CDR3 is CSVEGLAGVALGNEQFF. The DNA for the CDR3 is TGCAGCGTTGAGGGACTAGCGGGGGTAGCCCTTGGGAATGAGCAGTTCTTC.

The rearrangement links TRBV28 to TRBJ2-1, with D perhaps TRBD2 (5 bases). Trimming removed 1 base at V and 8 bases at J, with 12 bases between. CDR1 MDHEN and CDR2 SYDVKM come from the germline V gene. The CDR3 is 14 amino acids. The chain's CDR3 is CASSLLGEGYEQFF. In DNA form, the CDR3 reads TGTGCCAGCAGTTTATTGGGCGAGGGCTATGAGCAGTTCTTC.

The rearrangement links TRBV2 to TRBJ2-7; D is unresolved. With 3 bases removed from V and 0 bases from J, the gap between germline ends came to 21 bases. CDR1 and CDR2 (germline): SNHLY, FYNNEI. CDR3 length: 18 amino acids. CDR3 DNA: TGTGCCAGCAGTGAGTCTCCTGCGTCTTATCCGTACTCCTACGAGCAGTACTTC. Amino acids: CASSESPASYPYSYEQYF.

The J gene is TRBJ1-5, the V gene TRBV27; 9 positions match TRBD1. This CDR3 region has 13 residues. The junction had 5 bases not matched to a gene; V was cut back by 8 bases and J by 6 bases. Germline-derived CDR1 and CDR2 are MNHEY and SMNVEV (reference sequence). The chain's CDR3 is CASGEDRGQPQHF. DNA for the CDR3: TGTGCCAGCGGAGAGGACAGGGGTCAGCCCCAGCATTTT.

The chain has TRBV19 and TRBJ1-1, with D unclear. Germline CDR1 and CDR2: LNHDA and SQIVND (reference sequence). Trimming took off 8 bases at V and 0 bases at J, with 19 bases between the two ends. The CDR3 is 16 amino acids. For the CDR3, the DNA is TGTGCCAGTTCCAGACCCGGAGGGCCGATGAACACTGAAGCTTTCTTT. It encodes CASSRPGGPMNTEAFF.

This rearrangement joins TRBV9 to TRBJ1-2; D perhaps matches TRBD1 (6 bases). Germline lookup yields CDR1 SGDLS and CDR2 YYNGEE. The V end lost 4 bases, the J end lost 8 bases, and 12 bases lay between the germline ends. The CDR3 is 12 amino acids. CDR3 bases: TGTGCCAGCAGCTCTCAGGGGAACGGCTACACCTTC. Protein product: CASSSQGNGYTF.

CDR3 residues: CASSLRQGTYNEQFF. CDR3 DNA sequence: TGCGCCAGCAGCTTGCGTCAGGGGACCTACAATGAGCAGTTCTTC. The gene calls are TRBV5-1 and TRBJ2-1; tentative D call: TRBD1 (6 bases). Germline CDR1 is SGHRS and CDR2 is YFSETQ. Trimming left V 1 base short and J 2 bases short, with 10 bases between. This CDR3 region has 15 residues.

The chain uses TRBV6-1 and TRBJ1-2; D is possibly TRBD1 (6 bases). The CDR3 covers 14 residues. Between the trimmed V and J ends, which lost 0 bases and 4 bases, there was a span of 9 bases. The germline V gene has CDR1 MNHNS and CDR2 SASEGT. CDR3 DNA sequence: TGTGCCAGCAGTGAAGCGGGGGCCAGCTATGGCTACACCTTC. Translation gives CASSEAGASYGYTF.